This is a list of T cell receptor beta chains from one sample in a study of spatial heterogeneity in lung cancer. TCRdb re-called the 5' RACE reads with MiXCR, one entry per CDR3 protein. The repertoire holds around 9,700 distinct CDR3 sequences, 7.5% to 9% seen once, with approximately 20% in the top ten. Here the sequenced sample was lung tumor tissue, taken at surgery. All receptors come from a female donor with early-stage non-small cell lung cancer. The CDR3 runs from the conserved cysteine through the conserved F or W. A D gene is named only where the DNA matches it firmly. Clone size appears in some rows only: once, few, many, or a class for an expanded clone.

TRBV19	TRBJ2-3	many	-	TGTGCCAGTAGTATAGATGGAGGGAACAGGGAAGATACGCAGTATTTT	CASSIDGGNREDTQYF
TRBV7-3	TRBJ2-6	many	-	TGTGCCAGCAGCCGGGACCACTCTGGGGCCAACGTCCTGACTTTC	CASSRDHSGANVLTF
TRBV20-1	TRBJ2-5	-	TRBD2	TGCAGTGCTACCGGGACTAGCGGGGGCCTGGCAGAGACCCAGTACTTC	CSATGTSGGLAETQYF
TRBV19	TRBJ2-3	-	-	TGTGCCTGTAGTAGTACTCCTCCTGGGAGCACAGATACGCAGTATTTT	CACSSTPPGSTDTQYF
TRBV12-3/TRBV12-4	TRBJ2-3	many	TRBD1	TGTGCCAGCAGTCCCGGGACAGGGGACAATACGCAGTATTTT	CASSPGTGDNTQYF
TRBV7-2	TRBJ2-5	medium-sized	TRBD1	TGTGCCAGCAGCTTCAACAGGGGAAAAGAGACCCAGTACTTC	CASSFNRGKETQYF
TRBV12-3/TRBV12-4	TRBJ1-5	many	-	TGTGCCAGCAGTTCGTTGAGGGATCAGCCCCAGCATTTT	CASSSLRDQPQHF
TRBV12-3/TRBV12-4	TRBJ1-2	medium-sized	-	TGTGCCAGCAGTGGACAGCCTTTTAACTATGGCTACACCTTC	CASSGQPFNYGYTF
TRBV20-1	TRBJ2-3	few	-	TGCAGTGCTCCCCTCGCGGGGCGGGGCCTCGCAGATACGCAGTATTTT	CSAPLAGRGLADTQYF
TRBV20-1	TRBJ2-1	many	TRBD1	TGCAGTGCTAGAGGGTACAGGGGGAACAATGAGCAGTTCTTC	CSARGYRGNNEQFF
TRBV5-4	TRBJ2-3	-	-	TGTGCCAGCAGCTTTTCAGGAGCTAGCACAGATACGCAGTATTTT	CASSFSGASTDTQYF
TRBV6-6	TRBJ2-7	medium-sized	TRBD2	TGTGCCAGCAGAATAGCTAGCGGGGGTAACCTTCTCGGCGAGCAGTACTTC	CASRIASGGNLLGEQYF
TRBV7-2	TRBJ2-5	-	-	TGTGCCAGCAGCCCTCAAAAGACCCAGTACTTC	CASSPQKTQYF
TRBV20-1	TRBJ2-2	many	TRBD2	TGCAGTGCCAGGGCCGGGATTAGCGGGGGCCTGAACACCGGGGAGCTGTTTTTT	CSARAGISGGLNTGELFF
TRBV7-8	TRBJ1-1	medium-sized	-	TGTGCCAGCAGCTTAGCCCGAGTGAACACTGAAGCTTTCTTT	CASSLARVNTEAFF
TRBV20-1	TRBJ2-5	many	TRBD1	TGCAGTGCTAGCCCCGGGACAGGGGCCCAAGAGACCCAGTACTTC	CSASPGTGAQETQYF
TRBV7-2	TRBJ1-1	few	-	TGTGCCAGCAGTTTAGAGGCTATGAACACTGAAGCTTTCTTT	CASSLEAMNTEAFF